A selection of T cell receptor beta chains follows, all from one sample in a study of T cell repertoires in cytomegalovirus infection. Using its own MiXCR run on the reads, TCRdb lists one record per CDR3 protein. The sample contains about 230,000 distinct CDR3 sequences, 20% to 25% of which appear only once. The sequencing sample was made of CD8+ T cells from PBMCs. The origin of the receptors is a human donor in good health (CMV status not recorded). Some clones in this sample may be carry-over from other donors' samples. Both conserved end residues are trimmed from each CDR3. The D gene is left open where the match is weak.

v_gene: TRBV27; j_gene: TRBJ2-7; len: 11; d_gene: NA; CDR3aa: ASSKGSSYEQY
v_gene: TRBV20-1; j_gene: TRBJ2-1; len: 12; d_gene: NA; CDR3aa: SARPLGAYNEQF
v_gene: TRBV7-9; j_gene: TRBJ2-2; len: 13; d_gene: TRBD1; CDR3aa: ASTGTGGTTGELF
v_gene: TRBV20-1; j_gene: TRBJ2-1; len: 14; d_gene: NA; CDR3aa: SAEGPGAGAGDEQF
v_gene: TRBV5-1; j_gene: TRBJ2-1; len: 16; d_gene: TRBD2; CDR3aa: ASSSGTSGGGSYNEQF
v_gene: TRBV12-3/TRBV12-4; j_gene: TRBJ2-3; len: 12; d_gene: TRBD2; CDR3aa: ASSGTSRTDTQY
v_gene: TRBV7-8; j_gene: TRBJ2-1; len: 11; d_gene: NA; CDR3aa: ASSLGKWNEQF
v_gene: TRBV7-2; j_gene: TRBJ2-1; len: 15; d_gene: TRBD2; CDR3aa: ASSLRLWRGGNNEQF
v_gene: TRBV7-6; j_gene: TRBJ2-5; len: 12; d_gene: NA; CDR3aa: ASSEKTIFETQY
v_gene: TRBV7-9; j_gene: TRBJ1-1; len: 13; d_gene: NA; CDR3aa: ASSSARISAYMAF
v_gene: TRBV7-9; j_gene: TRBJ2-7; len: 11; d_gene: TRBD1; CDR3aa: ASSGQGNYEQY